This is a list of T cell receptor beta chains from one sample in a study of blood T cell repertoires in COVID-19. Only in-frame clones appear in the TCRdb table, and some are missing; sequencing was by immunoSEQ multiplex PCR. Of roughly 160,000 clones in the sample, about four fifths were seen once. Sequenced: peripheral blood. The receptor set was obtained from a woman of 80 years or more with COVID-19, enrolled during active disease. CDR3s include the opening cysteine and the closing phenylalanine or tryptophan. A D gene is named only where the DNA matches it firmly. Not every row has a clone size; where given, it reads once, few, many or a size class.

NA	NA	TRBV18	15	TRBJ2-7	CASSPRLAGTVEQYF	TGTGCCAGCTCACCACGGCTAGCAGGAACTGTAGAGCAGTACTTC
NA	TRBD2	TRBV6-5	14	TRBJ2-5	CATLHVGGRETQYF	TGTGCCACCCTCCACGTGGGGGGGAGAGAGACCCAGTACTTC
NA	TRBD1	TRBV13	17	TRBJ2-2	CASSYTGGVGNTGELFF	TGTGCCAGCAGCTACACAGGGGGTGTAGGGAACACCGGGGAGCTGTTTTTT
NA	NA	TRBV6-6	13	TRBJ1-4	CASSYSLGLELFF	TGTGCCAGCAGTTACAGCCTGGGGCTCGAACTGTTTTTT
NA	TRBD1	TRBV7-2	13	TRBJ2-5	CASRTGAQETQYF	TGTGCCAGCAGGACAGGGGCCCAAGAGACCCAGTACTTC
NA	TRBD2	TRBV19	15	TRBJ2-1	CASTSGGLPNNEQFF	TGTGCCAGTACTAGCGGGGGACTCCCTAACAATGAGCAGTTCTTC
NA	NA	TRBV5-6	13	TRBJ2-3	CASSTPSTDTQYF	TGTGCCAGCAGCACACCTAGCACAGATACGCAGTATTTT
NA	TRBD1	TRBV28	14	TRBJ1-4	CASTPGQGREKLFF	TGTGCCAGTACTCCGGGACAGGGGCGTGAAAAACTGTTTTTT
NA	TRBD2	TRBV15	16	TRBJ2-1	CATSRGRAGAYNEQFF	TGTGCCACCAGCAGAGGAAGAGCGGGAGCCTACAATGAGCAGTTCTTC
once	TRBD1	TRBV18	12	TRBJ1-2	CASSTDRVRYTF	TGTGCCAGCTCAACCGACAGGGTCCGCTACACCTTC
once	NA	TRBV24-1	13	TRBJ2-2	CATRQEYTGELFF	TGTGCCACCAGACAGGAATACACCGGGGAGCTGTTTTTT
once	NA	TRBV10-3	13	TRBJ1-1	CAISRGMNTEAFF	TGTGCCATCTCTCGGGGGATGAACACTGAAGCTTTCTTT
NA	NA	TRBV9	15	TRBJ2-2	CASSVALANTGELFF	TGTGCCAGCAGCGTAGCCCTAGCGAACACCGGGGAGCTGTTTTTT
NA	NA	TRBV30	13	TRBJ2-2	CAWSYREAGELFF	TGTGCCTGGAGTTACCGCGAGGCCGGGGAGCTGTTTTTT
NA	NA	TRBV9	15	TRBJ2-4	CASSVGALGSSFQYF	TGTGCCAGCAGCGTAGGGGCACTAGGCAGCTCCTTTCAGTACTTC
NA	NA	TRBV15	14	TRBJ1-5	CATSTLQGPQPQHF	TGTGCCACCAGCACTCTCCAGGGGCCTCAGCCCCAGCATTTT
NA	NA	TRBV9	17	TRBJ2-1	CASSTSGSVFSYNEQFF	TGTGCCAGCAGCACATCGGGGTCAGTTTTCTCCTACAATGAGCAGTTCTTC
NA	TRBD2	TRBV4-2	17	TRBJ2-2	CASSQDLAGGPNGELFF	TGTGCCAGCAGCCAAGACCTAGCGGGGGGGCCCAACGGGGAGCTGTTTTTT
once	TRBD1	TRBV10-3	16	TRBJ2-7	CAISAVGGQGAAEQYF	TGTGCCATCAGTGCGGTTGGGGGACAGGGGGCGGCCGAGCAGTACTTC
NA	NA	TRBV15	14	TRBJ2-7	CATSRDQGPYEQYF	TGTGCCACCAGCAGAGATCAGGGCCCCTACGAGCAGTACTTC
NA	NA	TRBV29-1	12	TRBJ2-3	CSVGYSTDTQYF	TGCAGCGTTGGCTATAGCACAGATACGCAGTATTTT
NA	NA	TRBV18	16	TRBJ1-5	CASSPSSGTFNQPQHF	TGTGCCAGCTCTCCCTCATCCGGGACATTTAATCAGCCCCAGCATTTT
NA	TRBD2	TRBV9	15	TRBJ2-7	CASGRRAGVAYEQYF	TGTGCCAGCGGCCGGCGGGCGGGGGTCGCATACGAGCAGTACTTC
NA	TRBD1	TRBV7-3	12	TRBJ2-7	CAKRQGTYEQYF	TGTGCCAAAAGACAGGGTACCTACGAGCAGTACTTC
NA	TRBD1	TRBV4-3	15	TRBJ1-5	CASSQDPQGAQPQHF	TGCGCCAGCAGCCAAGATCCCCAGGGGGCCCAGCCCCAGCATTTT
NA	NA	TRBV9	14	TRBJ2-3	CASSVVSRTDTQYF	TGTGCCAGCAGCGTAGTGAGTAGAACAGATACGCAGTATTTT
NA	NA	TRBV6-2/TRBV6-3	14	TRBJ1-2	CASSPSVLSYGYTF	TGTGCCAGCAGTCCCAGCGTTCTCTCCTATGGCTACACCTTC
NA	TRBD1	TRBV30	13	TRBJ1-2	CAWNKGGAYGYTF	TGTGCCTGGAACAAAGGGGGCGCCTATGGCTACACCTTC
NA	NA	TRBV7-9	15	TRBJ2-5	CASSWYSGGRETQYF	TGTGCCAGCAGCTGGTACTCCGGGGGGCGGGAGACCCAGTACTTC
NA	TRBD2	TRBV7-2	17	TRBJ2-3	CASSLPKAGGLEDTQYF	TGTGCCAGCAGCTTACCTAAAGCGGGGGGGCTGGAAGATACGCAGTATTTT
NA	TRBD1	TRBV7-7	15	TRBJ2-7	CASSPRTGYNYEQYF	TGTGCTAGCAGCCCTCGGACAGGGTATAACTACGAGCAGTACTTC
NA	NA	TRBV12-3/TRBV12-4	12	TRBJ1-2	CASSLTGIGYTF	TGTGCCAGCAGTTTAACCGGGATTGGCTACACCTTC
NA	NA	TRBV10-3	14	TRBJ2-1	CAIGTGLDYNEQFF	TGTGCCATCGGAACGGGACTGGACTACAATGAGCAGTTCTTC
NA	TRBD1	TRBV5-1	17	TRBJ2-1	CASSLGTGFPSYNEQFF	TGCGCCAGCAGCTTAGGGACAGGGTTCCCCTCCTACAATGAGCAGTTCTTC
NA	NA	TRBV18	17	TRBJ2-5	CASSPQRAGATQETQYF	TGTGCCAGCTCACCCCAGAGGGCAGGGGCGACCCAAGAGACCCAGTACTTC